The clone carrying this TCR beta chain was detected once. Antigen specificity is unknown. Each CDR3 protein is one row after TCRdb ran MiXCR on the RT-PCR reads. This table holds 600,000 to 850,000 distinct CDR3 sequences, 12% to 15% found once. The V end lost 8 bases, the J end lost 5 bases, and 15 bases lay between the germline ends. The CDR3 covers 13 residues. Germline CDR1 SGHDN, CDR2 FVKESK. This specimen belongs to a study of response to subunit inactivated influenza vaccine. General study results and limits: It was suggested by the authors that few new T cells are recruited by each seasonal influenza vaccination.

The sequence derives from a man aged 50-59 years who received an inactivated influenza vaccine. The chain uses TRBV14 and TRBJ2-5; a weak D match, TRBD2 (6 bases). The sample in question was PBMCs from blood, obtained around 15 days before vaccination. In DNA form, the CDR3 reads TGTGCCAGCGCTTCGTACGCGGGGGAGACCCAGTACTTC. Amino acid sequence: CASASYAGETQYF.